This TCR beta chain was recorded in a study of molecular identifiers for immune sequencing clone quantification. This clonotype has only a few counts. TCRdb re-derived calls from the PCR reads in MiXCR, one entry per CDR3 protein. The sample lists approximately 500,000 distinct CDR3 sequences, approximately 25% occurring once. The sequence was collected from a human donor in good health. Some libraries in this study had Jurkat cell RNA spiked in. The sample was naive CD8+ T cells from blood, with Jurkat cell RNA spiked in. Subset of the sample: FACS-sorted CD8+CD4-CCR7+CD45RA+ naive T cells.

The CDR3 loop is CSVEWGSSGANVLTF. Here the CDR3 DNA reads TGCAGCGTTGAATGGGGGAGCTCTGGGGCCAACGTCCTGACTTTC. This sequence joins TRBV29-1 and TRBJ2-6, with D tentatively TRBD1 or TRBD2 (5 bases each). This CDR3 contains 15 residues. Trimming removed 2 bases from V and 0 bases from J, with 8 bases in between. Germline loops: CDR1 SQVTM, CDR2 ANQGSEA.